Reported below is one T cell receptor beta chain. Its antigen is unidentified. Sequencing was performed with immunoSEQ multiplex PCR; in TCRdb, only in-frame clones are kept and a portion is missing. Of 2 million to 2.5 million clones listed, around 95% were seen once; the top ten hold around 0.13%. This record comes from a study of shared clonotypes between healthy human individuals. Findings of the study overall: The study generally estimated greater richness for naive than memory subsets.

The CDR3 has 13 amino acids. The J segment lost 4 bases and the V segment lost 3 bases, leaving 4 bases of the junction unmatched. Germline V gene data show CDR1 as GTSNPN and CDR2 as SVGIG (reference sequence). The sequencing input was naive CD4+ T cells sorted from blood. Subset specified: CD45RA+ positively selected. The sequence derives from a man younger than 35 in good health. J is TRBJ2-3 and V is TRBV30; TRBD1 matches 7 bases. In DNA form, the CDR3 reads TGTGCCTGGAGCCAGGGGGAACCAGATACGCAGTATTTT. It specifies CAWSQGEPDTQYF.